A single sample gave rise to the 26 T cell receptor beta chains below, sequenced in a study of human T cells and chemical hapten exposure. TCRdb reprocessed the RACE reads via MiXCR and lists one record per CDR3 protein. The data show tens of thousands of distinct CDR3 sequences, approximately 10% seen once. Time point meaning: patch test 1, 2 weeks after DPC sensitization. The treatment was: therapeutic diphenylcyclopropenone sensitization with weekly scalp DPC. The specimen was whole blood, collected in connection with sensitization to the hapten diphenylcyclopropenone (DPC). The receptor source for this set is a woman aged 55-69 years with alopecia areata. Some clones in this sample may be carry-over from other donors' samples.

The chain carries TRBV29-1 and TRBJ2-7; 7 bases match TRBD1. From germline, CDR1 is SQVTM and CDR2 ANQGSEA. This CDR3 is 15 amino acids long. With 1 base clipped from V and 5 bases from J, the junction kept 11 bases outside the gene matches. DNA of the CDR3: TGCAGCGTTGAAGCCCTTGGACAGGCTTCGCACGAGCAGTACTTC. Translation: CSVEALGQASHEQYF.

This clonotype was found many times. The chain uses TRBV5-1 and TRBJ2-1, with 10 nucleotides matching TRBD2. This CDR3 comprises 15 residues. Germline V gene lookup returns CDR1 SGHRS and CDR2 YFSETQ. Germline trimming cut 5 bases from V and 7 bases from J; bases unmatched to any gene: 9. As DNA, the CDR3 is TGCGCCAGCAGGAAAAGCGGGGGGGCTTCGAATGAGCAGTTCTTC. This sequence encodes CASRKSGGASNEQFF.

This clonotype was detected many times. The genes are TRBV7-2 and TRBJ1-6, with D unclear. V was trimmed by 1 base and J by 11 bases, leaving 12 bases between them. The germline V gene has CDR1 SGHTA and CDR2 FQGNSA. The CDR3 loop spans 14 amino acids. The CDR3 loop reads CASSLVEGLTPLHF. DNA for the CDR3: TGTGCCAGCAGCTTAGTAGAGGGTCTCACACCCCTCCACTTT.

The genes are TRBV11-1 and TRBJ1-2; D uncertain. V shed 3 bases and J shed 3 bases, with 5 bases lying between them. The CDR3 length is 12 residues. CDR1 and CDR2 from the germline V gene are SGHAT and FQDESV (reference sequence). The CDR3 DNA reads as TGTGCCAGCAGCTTTCGTGACTATGGCTACACCTTC. This sequence encodes CASSFRDYGYTF.

In its sample, this clonotype was seen a few times. This sequence joins TRBV12-3 or TRBV12-4 and TRBJ2-1; no clear D gene. This CDR3 contains 13 residues. Trimming took off 2 bases at V and 8 bases at J, with 10 bases between the two ends. CDR3 protein: CASSLRVVHEQFF. As DNA, the CDR3 is TGTGCCAGCAGTTTACGGGTAGTACATGAGCAGTTCTTC.

This clonotype was observed a handful of times. The chain recombines TRBV6-4 with TRBJ2-3, with D maybe TRBD1 (6 bases). The V and J ends lost 8 bases and 5 bases respectively, with 14 bases between them. CDR1 and CDR2 (germline): MRHNA, SNTAGT. This CDR3 contains 13 residues. CDR3 amino acids: CASSGTPKDTQYF. The CDR3 bases are TGTGCCAGCTCCGGGACACCAAAAGATACGCAGTATTTT.

This rearrangement joins TRBV7-2 to TRBJ1-6, with D unclear. Trimming pared 5 bases from V and 12 bases from J, leaving 11 bases between. The CDR3 loop spans 12 amino acids. CDR1 is SGHTA and CDR2 is FQGNSA in the germline V gene. CDR3 region: CASSGPVGPLHF. DNA of the CDR3: TGTGCCAGCAGCGGCCCAGTCGGACCCCTCCACTTT.

Only a few counts were recorded for this clonotype. CDR3 nucleotides: TGCGCCAGCAGCTTGGAACGGGGGTCCTACGAGCAGTACTTC. Protein: CASSLERGSYEQYF. The chain is built from TRBV5-1 and TRBJ2-7; D is possibly TRBD2 (6 bases). There are 14 residues in the CDR3. Germline CDR1 and CDR2: SGHRS and YFSETQ. V shed 0 bases and J shed 1 base, with 8 bases lying between them.

This clonotype was observed a few times. The chain employs TRBV7-9 and TRBJ2-5; 9 bases fit TRBD1. The CDR3 consists of 15 residues. The junction had 4 bases not matched to a gene; V was cut back by 1 base and J by 4 bases. Germline-derived CDR1 and CDR2 are SEHNR and FQNEAQ (reference sequence). CDR3 sequence: CASSLVGQGGETQYF. The CDR3 nucleotides are TGTGCCAGCAGCTTAGTGGGACAGGGTGGAGAGACCCAGTACTTC.

This clonotype was observed at least ten times. The chain employs TRBV20-1 and TRBJ1-2; D is undetermined. CDR3 length: 13 amino acids. CDR1 and CDR2 from the germline V gene are DFQATT and SNEGSKA (reference sequence). Trimming pared 5 bases from V and 3 bases from J, leaving 13 bases between. In DNA, the CDR3 is TGCAGTGCTCGGCAGCTTGGAGACTATGGCTACACCTTC. It encodes CSARQLGDYGYTF.

This clonotype has a count of ten or more. The chain combines TRBV5-1 with TRBJ2-7, with D possibly TRBD1 on 6 matching bases. The germline V gene has CDR1 SGHRS and CDR2 YFSETQ. Trimming took 4 bases from V and 6 from J, leaving 14 bases between them. The CDR3 is 13 amino acids. CDR3 protein: CASSTGVDSEQYF. The CDR3 DNA is TGCGCCAGCAGCACCGGAGTGGACAGCGAGCAGTACTTC.

This clonotype was counted many times. The rearrangement uses TRBV2 and TRBJ1-1; 8 bases fit TRBD1. The CDR3 extends over 13 amino acids. Unmatched junction bases numbered 0, after V lost 6 bases and J lost 0 bases. Germline CDR1 is SNHLY and CDR2 is FYNNEI. CDR3 nucleotides: TGTGCCAGCAGGGGACAGGTGAACACTGAAGCTTTCTTT. Protein sequence: CASRGQVNTEAFF.

V and J are TRBV7-6 and TRBJ2-1, with TRBD2 matching 12 bases. V lost 0 bases and J lost 5; bases outside the gene matches: 2. Germline V gene lookup returns CDR1 SGHVS and CDR2 FNYEAQ. This CDR3 comprises 16 residues. The CDR3 sequence is CASSLAPSGGDNEQFF. Written as DNA, the CDR3 is TGTGCCAGCAGCTTAGCCCCTAGCGGGGGGGACAATGAGCAGTTCTTC.

Ten or more counts support this clonotype. This chain uses TRBV20-1 with TRBJ2-7; maybe TRBD2 (6 bases). V was cut by 1 base and J by 2 bases, with 15 bases left in between. The CDR3 length is 15 residues. In germline, CDR1 is DFQATT, CDR2 SNEGSKA (reference sequence). CDR3 bases: TGCAGTGCTAGAGTGGGGGGTGGGAAGCCCTACGAGCAGTACTTC. Its translation: CSARVGGGKPYEQYF.

This clonotype was detected many times. V usage is TRBV7-9 and J usage is TRBJ1-2; no clear D. V lost 4 bases and J lost 4, with 19 bases in between. Germline V CDR1 and CDR2: SEHNR, FQNEAQ (reference sequence). This CDR3 region has 16 residues. The CDR3 sequence: CASSSGPGAEGYGYTF. The CDR3 nucleotides read TGTGCCAGCAGCTCAGGACCAGGAGCGGAGGGCTATGGCTACACCTTC.

The rearrangement uses TRBV18 and TRBJ2-1; D possibly corresponds to TRBD2 (6 bases). CDR1 is KGHSH, CDR2 LQKENI, per germline. Trimming cost V 5 bases and J 6 bases, with 11 bases left between them. This CDR3 spans 13 amino acids. CDR3 sequence (DNA): TGTGCCAGCTCATCGGGACTCACCAATGAGCAGTTCTTC. Translated: CASSSGLTNEQFF.

The chain couples TRBV3-1 to TRBJ1-2, with D maybe TRBD1 (5 bases). V was cut by 4 bases and J by 2 bases, with 17 bases left in between. Germline assignment: CDR1 LGHDT and CDR2 YNNKEL (reference sequence). The CDR3 is 16 amino acids. CDR3 in DNA: TGTGCCAGCAGCCCTCCGGGACTGATGATCAACTATGGCTACACCTTC. Translated, it gives CASSPPGLMINYGYTF.

The rearrangement links TRBV11-2 to TRBJ2-1; D is unresolved. Germline V gene sequence: CDR1 SGHAT, CDR2 FQNNGV. V was clipped by 11 bases and J by 3 bases, with 8 bases between them. This CDR3 is 11 amino acids long. The CDR3 protein is CAVTGYNEQFF. CDR3 coding DNA: TGTGCCGTCACGGGCTACAATGAGCAGTTCTTC.

The J gene is TRBJ2-7, the V gene TRBV20-1, with D tentatively TRBD1 or TRBD2 (5 bases each). Looked up from germline, CDR1 is DFQATT and CDR2 is SNEGSKA (reference sequence). The ends were cut back, 1 base at V and 7 bases at J, with 17 bases in the middle. This CDR3 region has 14 residues. CDR3 sequence: CSARAGDRFLEQYF. CDR3 DNA sequence: TGCAGTGCTAGAGCCGGGGACCGGTTTTTGGAGCAGTACTTC.

Worth noting for this clonotype: With a much larger clone just one base away, this may be a read error. The gene calls are TRBV16 and TRBJ2-1; no firm D call. The CDR3 contains 14 residues. Between the trimmed V and J ends, which lost 0 bases and 8 bases, there was a span of 11 bases. Germline lookup yields CDR1 KGHSY and CDR2 FQNENV. The CDR3 sequence: CASSQSQESDEQFF. CDR3 DNA: TGTGCCAGCAGCCAATCACAAGAGAGTGATGAGCAGTTCTTC.

This clonotype appeared a few times. The chain joins TRBV20-1 to TRBJ2-3, with 10 bases that match TRBD2. Trimming took 1 base from V and 3 from J; bases not matched to a gene: 4. Germline V gene lookup returns CDR1 DFQATT and CDR2 SNEGSKA (reference sequence). The CDR3 has 15 residues. CDR3 in amino acids: CSARASGGGTDTQYF. The CDR3 DNA reads as TGCAGTGCTAGAGCCAGCGGGGGGGGAACAGATACGCAGTATTTT.

This clonotype has only a few counts. The J gene is TRBJ2-3, the V gene TRBV7-3, with 8 bases fitting TRBD1. CDR1 is SGHTA and CDR2 is FQGTGA in the germline V gene. The CDR3 spans 13 residues. Trimming at V came to 5 bases and at J to 4 bases, leaving 2 bases not matched to a gene. The CDR3 coding sequence is TGTGCCAGCAGCCCACAGGGGGCAGATACGCAGTATTTT. Amino acids: CASSPQGADTQYF.

This clonotype was observed at least ten times. A junction end diverges from the germline sequence, so it may reflect a read error. The chain joins TRBV4-2 to TRBJ1-4; 9 nucleotides line up with TRBD1. Per the germline V gene, CDR1 is LGHNA and CDR2 is YNFKEQ. The CDR3 loop spans 15 amino acids. The CDR3 spells CASSQDIGGQGPSHF. The CDR3, as DNA: TGTGCCAGCAGCCAAGATATAGGGGGACAGGGCCCTTCCCATTTT.

This clonotype was counted a few times. This chain links TRBV2 with TRBJ2-7, with TRBD1 matching over 10 bases. Germline V gene sequence: CDR1 SNHLY, CDR2 FYNNEI. The V and J ends lost 9 bases and 4 bases, in that order; junction bases with no gene match: 9. There are 14 residues in the CDR3. The CDR3 is CASKRQGATYEQYF. Here the CDR3 DNA reads TGTGCCAGTAAAAGACAGGGGGCAACTTACGAGCAGTACTTC.

This clonotype appeared many times. The chain has TRBV7-9 and TRBJ2-5; no firm D call. The germline V gene encodes CDR1 SEHNR and CDR2 FQNEAQ (reference sequence). Trimming left V 3 bases short and J 4 bases short, with 3 bases between. The CDR3 sequence is 11 residues long. The CDR3 sequence is CASSLLETQYF. DNA of the CDR3: TGTGCCAGCAGCTTGCTAGAGACCCAGTACTTC.

This clonotype came up many times. The rearrangement uses TRBV12-3 or TRBV12-4 and TRBJ2-7; 9 positions match TRBD2. The J segment lost 3 bases and the V segment lost 5 bases, leaving 8 bases of the junction unmatched. The CDR3 has 15 amino acids. CDR3 coding DNA: TGTGCCAGCAGTCCAGTAGCGGGGGCCCTCTACGAGCAGTACTTC. Its translation is CASSPVAGALYEQYF.